This TCR beta chain appears in the sequencing data of a study of T cell responses to AZD1222 COVID-19 vaccine. The assay was immunoSEQ multiplex PCR, and TCRdb's table has in-frame clones only and misses some. Altogether about 98,000 clones are present, around 90% being singletons, with the ten largest covering approximately 10%. CDR1 LNHDA and CDR2 SQIVND come from the germline V gene (reference sequence). The CDR3 has 12 amino acids. Trimming took off 1 base at V and 8 bases at J, with 5 bases between the two ends. The receptor comes from an adult in good health. The genes are TRBV19 and TRBJ2-2; D call uncertain. Sequencing was performed on peripheral blood, taken on day 0 of MenACWY control vaccination. The CDR3 nucleotides are TGTGCCAGTAGTATAGGGGAAGGGGAGCTGTTTTTT. Its protein is CASSIGEGELFF.